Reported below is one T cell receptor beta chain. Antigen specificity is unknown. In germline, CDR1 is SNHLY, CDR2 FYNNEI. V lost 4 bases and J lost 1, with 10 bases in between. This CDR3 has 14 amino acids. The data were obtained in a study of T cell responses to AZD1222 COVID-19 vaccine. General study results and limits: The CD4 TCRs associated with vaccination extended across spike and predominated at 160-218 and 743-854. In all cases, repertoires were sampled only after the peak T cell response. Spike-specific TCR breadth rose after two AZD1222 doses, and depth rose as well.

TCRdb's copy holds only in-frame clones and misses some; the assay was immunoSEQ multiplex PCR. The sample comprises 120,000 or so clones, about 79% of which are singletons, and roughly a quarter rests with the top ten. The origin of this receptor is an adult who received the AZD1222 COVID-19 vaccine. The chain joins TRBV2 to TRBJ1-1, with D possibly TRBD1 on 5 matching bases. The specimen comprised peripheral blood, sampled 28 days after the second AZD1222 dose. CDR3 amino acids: CASSASGPNTEAFF. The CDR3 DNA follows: TGTGCCAGCAGTGCTTCAGGGCCGAACACTGAAGCTTTCTTT.